This T cell receptor (beta chain) was captured in a study of blood T cell repertoires in COVID-19. Across the study: Whether acute or convalescent, the COVID-19 samples came from the United States, Italy and Spain. From T cells, B-cell-depleted T cells, or PBMCs came the material, which was cDNA or gDNA.

Per the authors' pipeline: Researchers report that nucleated cell counts were estimated from reference gene primer amplification. The protocol was immunoSEQ multiplex PCR, while the TCRdb copy is restricted to in-frame clones and leaves out a portion. The V and J calls and the clone size are those of that table, but D and trimming were determined from the DNA. The table has fewer than 55,000 clones, 70% to 85% seen once. Germline values: CDR1 MNHEY, CDR2 SVGAGI. V lost 6 bases and J lost 5; bases outside the gene matches: 9. This CDR3 contains 15 residues. The V call is TRBV6-5, the J call TRBJ2-5; 10 positions agree with TRBD2. This sequence originates from a man in his fifties or sixties with acute or convalescent COVID-19. Specimen: peripheral blood. The CDR3: CASSDPAGGRETQYF. The CDR3 DNA follows: TGTGCCAGCAGCGACCCAGCGGGAGGGCGGGAGACCCAGTACTTC.